These T cell receptor beta chains were read from a single sample in a study of blood T cell repertoires in COVID-19. Clones were read by immunoSEQ multiplex PCR, and TCRdb kept only the in-frame ones, dropping some. The sample includes about 320,000 clones, approximately 85% of them seen just once. The sample was peripheral blood. All receptors derive from a human donor in a cohort sampled during active COVID-19. The CDR3 runs from the conserved cysteine through the conserved F or W. Fields, in order: CDR3 protein, CDR3 DNA, CDR3 length, D gene, V gene, clone size, J gene. D genes are given only for firm matches. Where a row states a size, it is once, few, many or the class of an expanded clone; other rows omit it.

CDR3 protein: CASSLQGEYNSPLHF
CDR3 DNA: TGCGCCAGCAGCTTACAGGGGGAATATAATTCACCCCTCCACTTT
CDR3 length: 15
D gene: TRBD1
V gene: TRBV5-1
clone size: few
J gene: TRBJ1-6

CDR3 protein: CASSPRLEAFF
CDR3 DNA: TGTGCCAGCAGTCCCCGACTGGAAGCTTTCTTT
CDR3 length: 11
D gene: -
V gene: TRBV12-3/TRBV12-4
clone size: -
J gene: TRBJ1-1

CDR3 protein: CASSVARGNTQYF
CDR3 DNA: TGTGCCAGCAGCGTAGCCAGAGGGAATACGCAGTATTTT
CDR3 length: 13
D gene: -
V gene: TRBV9
clone size: once
J gene: TRBJ2-3

CDR3 protein: CASLRQFYGYTF
CDR3 DNA: TGTGCCAGCTTGAGGCAGTTCTATGGCTACACCTTC
CDR3 length: 12
D gene: -
V gene: TRBV6-5
clone size: -
J gene: TRBJ1-2

CDR3 protein: CSASWAGRGEKLFF
CDR3 DNA: TGCAGTGCTAGTTGGGCGGGGAGGGGTGAAAAACTGTTTTTT
CDR3 length: 14
D gene: -
V gene: TRBV20-1
clone size: -
J gene: TRBJ1-4

CDR3 protein: CASSYRGLMYEQYF
CDR3 DNA: TGTGCCAGTAGTTACAGGGGGCTTATGTACGAGCAGTACTTC
CDR3 length: 14
D gene: TRBD1
V gene: TRBV19
clone size: -
J gene: TRBJ2-7

CDR3 protein: CASTPSGVYNEQFF
CDR3 DNA: TGTGCCAGCACCCCCTCGGGGGTGTACAATGAGCAGTTCTTC
CDR3 length: 14
D gene: -
V gene: TRBV3-1/TRBV3-2
clone size: -
J gene: TRBJ2-1

CDR3 protein: CAWSPGIRNSPLHF
CDR3 DNA: TGTGCCTGGAGTCCCGGGATCCGAAATTCACCCCTCCACTTT
CDR3 length: 14
D gene: -
V gene: TRBV30
clone size: once
J gene: TRBJ1-6

CDR3 protein: CASSGQIEAFF
CDR3 DNA: TGTGCCAGCAGTGGACAGATTGAAGCTTTCTTT
CDR3 length: 11
D gene: -
V gene: TRBV2
clone size: -
J gene: TRBJ1-1

CDR3 protein: CASSSTSSEAFF
CDR3 DNA: TGTGCCAGTAGTTCCACATCATCTGAAGCTTTCTTT
CDR3 length: 12
D gene: -
V gene: TRBV19
clone size: -
J gene: TRBJ1-1

CDR3 protein: CAWGEGQGTNYEQYF
CDR3 DNA: TGTGCCTGGGGGGAAGGACAGGGGACGAACTACGAGCAGTACTTC
CDR3 length: 15
D gene: TRBD1
V gene: TRBV30
clone size: -
J gene: TRBJ2-7

CDR3 protein: CASSYSSGFGYTF
CDR3 DNA: TGTGCCAGCAGTTACTCCTCAGGGTTTGGCTACACCTTC
CDR3 length: 13
D gene: -
V gene: TRBV6-5
clone size: -
J gene: TRBJ1-2

CDR3 protein: CASSFSGRVAGELFF
CDR3 DNA: TGTGCCAGCAGTTTTTCGGGCAGGGTGGCGGGGGAGCTGTTTTTT
CDR3 length: 15
D gene: -
V gene: TRBV27
clone size: -
J gene: TRBJ2-2

CDR3 protein: CATSDLGTTGATYNEQFF
CDR3 DNA: TGTGCCACCAGTGATTTAGGGACGACAGGGGCTACCTACAATGAGCAGTTCTTC
CDR3 length: 18
D gene: TRBD1
V gene: TRBV24-1
clone size: -
J gene: TRBJ2-1

CDR3 protein: CASSQRQGRNQPQHF
CDR3 DNA: TGTGCCAGCAGTCAGCGACAGGGTCGGAATCAGCCCCAGCATTTT
CDR3 length: 15
D gene: TRBD1
V gene: TRBV27
clone size: few
J gene: TRBJ1-5

CDR3 protein: CASSLPQVNSPLHF
CDR3 DNA: TGTGCCAGCAGCCTTCCCCAGGTCAATTCACCCCTCCACTTT
CDR3 length: 14
D gene: -
V gene: TRBV3-1/TRBV3-2
clone size: -
J gene: TRBJ1-6

CDR3 protein: CASSLDAGAYEQYF
CDR3 DNA: TGTGCCAGCAGCTTGGACGCAGGGGCCTACGAGCAGTACTTC
CDR3 length: 14
D gene: -
V gene: TRBV5-5
clone size: -
J gene: TRBJ2-7

CDR3 protein: CASTLPAGDQPYEQYF
CDR3 DNA: TGTGCCAGCACCTTACCCGCGGGGGACCAACCCTACGAGCAGTACTTC
CDR3 length: 16
D gene: TRBD2
V gene: TRBV5-4
clone size: -
J gene: TRBJ2-7

CDR3 protein: CATSDTWTGSVGEQFF
CDR3 DNA: TGTGCCACCAGTGATACTTGGACGGGGTCGGTAGGTGAGCAGTTCTTC
CDR3 length: 16
D gene: -
V gene: TRBV24-1
clone size: -
J gene: TRBJ2-1

CDR3 protein: CASSFFLAGGVYNEQFF
CDR3 DNA: TGTGCCAGCAGCTTTTTTTTGGCGGGGGGGGTCTACAATGAGCAGTTCTTC
CDR3 length: 17
D gene: TRBD2
V gene: TRBV7-2
clone size: once
J gene: TRBJ2-1

CDR3 protein: CASREQGGDGYTF
CDR3 DNA: TGTGCCAGCAGAGAGCAGGGAGGGGATGGCTACACCTTC
CDR3 length: 13
D gene: -
V gene: TRBV6-5
clone size: -
J gene: TRBJ1-2

CDR3 protein: CASSLGWVPRTEAFF
CDR3 DNA: TGTGCCAGCAGCTTAGGGTGGGTCCCGAGGACTGAAGCTTTCTTT
CDR3 length: 15
D gene: -
V gene: TRBV7-2
clone size: -
J gene: TRBJ1-1

CDR3 protein: CASSSQGPEQYF
CDR3 DNA: TGCGCCAGCAGCTCCCAGGGCCCAGAGCAGTACTTC
CDR3 length: 12
D gene: -
V gene: TRBV5-1
clone size: -
J gene: TRBJ2-7

CDR3 protein: CASSLARGTAISGANVLTF
CDR3 DNA: TGTGCCAGCAGCTTAGCCCGGGGAACAGCTATCTCTGGGGCCAACGTCCTGACTTTC
CDR3 length: 19
D gene: -
V gene: TRBV7-6
clone size: -
J gene: TRBJ2-6

CDR3 protein: CASSLGPGEYYNEQFF
CDR3 DNA: TGTGCCAGCAGCTTGGGTCCAGGGGAGTATTACAATGAGCAGTTCTTC
CDR3 length: 16
D gene: -
V gene: TRBV11-2
clone size: -
J gene: TRBJ2-1

CDR3 protein: CASSPMAGPSGNTIYF
CDR3 DNA: TGTGCCAGCAGCCCAATGGCGGGTCCCTCTGGAAACACCATATATTTT
CDR3 length: 16
D gene: -
V gene: TRBV3-1/TRBV3-2
clone size: -
J gene: TRBJ1-3

CDR3 protein: CASAGTGRSYGYTF
CDR3 DNA: TGTGCTAGTGCCGGGACAGGGAGATCCTATGGCTACACCTTC
CDR3 length: 14
D gene: TRBD1
V gene: TRBV12-5
clone size: -
J gene: TRBJ1-2

CDR3 protein: CASIQPGYSSYEQYF
CDR3 DNA: TGTGCCAGCATCCAACCAGGATATAGCTCCTACGAGCAGTACTTC
CDR3 length: 15
D gene: -
V gene: TRBV6-5
clone size: once
J gene: TRBJ2-7

CDR3 protein: CASSLLEIKNIQYF
CDR3 DNA: TGTGCCAGCAGCCTCCTAGAAATCAAAAACATTCAGTACTTC
CDR3 length: 14
D gene: -
V gene: TRBV21-1
clone size: -
J gene: TRBJ2-4

CDR3 protein: CASRDRVKNIQYF
CDR3 DNA: TGCGCCAGCCGGGACAGGGTCAAAAACATTCAGTACTTC
CDR3 length: 13
D gene: TRBD1
V gene: TRBV4-1
clone size: few
J gene: TRBJ2-4

CDR3 protein: CASMVEGTKNTEAFF
CDR3 DNA: TGTGCCAGCATGGTGGAGGGGACGAAGAACACTGAAGCTTTCTTT
CDR3 length: 15
D gene: -
V gene: TRBV6-5
clone size: once
J gene: TRBJ1-1

CDR3 protein: CASSLDGLNQPQHF
CDR3 DNA: TGTGCCAGCAGCTTGGACGGACTCAATCAGCCCCAGCATTTT
CDR3 length: 14
D gene: -
V gene: TRBV5-4
clone size: -
J gene: TRBJ1-5

CDR3 protein: CASSPNTEISTDTQYF
CDR3 DNA: TGTGCCAGCAGCCCCAACACAGAAATTAGCACAGATACGCAGTATTTT
CDR3 length: 16
D gene: -
V gene: TRBV5-4
clone size: -
J gene: TRBJ2-3

CDR3 protein: CAIGGGSEQFF
CDR3 DNA: TGTGCCATCGGGGGGGGCAGTGAGCAGTTCTTC
CDR3 length: 11
D gene: -
V gene: TRBV10-3
clone size: -
J gene: TRBJ2-1

CDR3 protein: CASSTLRGYTF
CDR3 DNA: TGTGCCAGCAGCACCCTAAGAGGCTACACCTTC
CDR3 length: 11
D gene: -
V gene: TRBV7-9
clone size: few
J gene: TRBJ1-2

CDR3 protein: CASSRGQGEANYGYTF
CDR3 DNA: TGTGCCAGCAGCCGCGGACAGGGAGAAGCTAACTATGGCTACACCTTC
CDR3 length: 16
D gene: TRBD1
V gene: TRBV5-4
clone size: -
J gene: TRBJ1-2

CDR3 protein: CASSYGGGAFGEQFF
CDR3 DNA: TGTGCCAGCAGTTACGGCGGGGGGGCCTTCGGTGAGCAGTTCTTC
CDR3 length: 15
D gene: TRBD2
V gene: TRBV6-6
clone size: -
J gene: TRBJ2-1

CDR3 protein: CASREGTANTGELFF
CDR3 DNA: TGTGCCAGTAGAGAGGGGACAGCGAACACCGGGGAGCTGTTTTTT
CDR3 length: 15
D gene: TRBD1
V gene: TRBV19
clone size: -
J gene: TRBJ2-2

CDR3 protein: CATSNEQGGNQPQHF
CDR3 DNA: TGTGCCACCAGCAATGAACAGGGTGGCAATCAGCCCCAGCATTTT
CDR3 length: 15
D gene: -
V gene: TRBV15
clone size: -
J gene: TRBJ1-5

CDR3 protein: CAWSVGTRGRNTEAFF
CDR3 DNA: TGTGCCTGGAGTGTCGGGACCAGGGGGAGGAACACTGAAGCTTTCTTT
CDR3 length: 16
D gene: TRBD1
V gene: TRBV30
clone size: -
J gene: TRBJ1-1

CDR3 protein: CASNNNRSPLHF
CDR3 DNA: TGTGCCAGCAACAATAATAGGAGTCCCCTCCACTTT
CDR3 length: 12
D gene: -
V gene: TRBV2
clone size: -
J gene: TRBJ1-6

CDR3 protein: CASSFPGSGGSPLHF
CDR3 DNA: TGTGCCAGCAGCTTCCCCGGGAGCGGCGGTTCACCCCTCCACTTT
CDR3 length: 15
D gene: -
V gene: TRBV7-2
clone size: -
J gene: TRBJ1-6

CDR3 protein: CASRGYRGRRNTEAFF
CDR3 DNA: TGTGCCAGTAGGGGGTACAGGGGGCGAAGGAACACTGAAGCTTTCTTT
CDR3 length: 16
D gene: TRBD1
V gene: TRBV19
clone size: few
J gene: TRBJ1-1

CDR3 protein: CASSTKTGTYEQYF
CDR3 DNA: TGTGCCAGCAGCACTAAAACAGGGACCTACGAGCAGTACTTC
CDR3 length: 14
D gene: -
V gene: TRBV28
clone size: -
J gene: TRBJ2-7

CDR3 protein: CASSLDSETQYF
CDR3 DNA: TGCGCCAGCAGCTTGGACTCAGAGACCCAGTACTTC
CDR3 length: 12
D gene: -
V gene: TRBV5-1
clone size: -
J gene: TRBJ2-5

CDR3 protein: CASSVGTSGGQNTGELFF
CDR3 DNA: TGCGCCAGCAGCGTCGGGACTAGCGGGGGCCAGAACACCGGGGAGCTGTTTTTT
CDR3 length: 18
D gene: TRBD2
V gene: TRBV5-1
clone size: -
J gene: TRBJ2-2